These 25 T cell receptor beta chains were all obtained from the same sample, sequenced in a study of shared clonotypes between healthy human individuals. The protocol was immunoSEQ multiplex PCR, while the TCRdb copy is restricted to in-frame clones and leaves out a portion. The data show about 2.4 million clones, with approximately 90% seen just once and 0.14% held by the top ten. Sequenced input: naive CD4+ T cells sorted from blood. Subset specified: CD45RA+ positively selected. The receptors were sampled from a man between 18 and 35 years old in good health.

The V and J genes are TRBV5-6 and TRBJ2-7, with a possible D match to TRBD1 (6 bases). CDR1 is SGHDT, CDR2 YYEEEE, per germline. The V and J ends lost 2 bases and 4 bases respectively, with 13 bases between them. The CDR3 sequence is 14 residues long. The CDR3 DNA follows: TGTGCCAGCAGCTTACCGGGACAAAGATACGAGCAGTACTTC. Its protein product is CASSLPGQRYEQYF.

This clone was counted a few times. This sequence joins TRBV7-9 and TRBJ1-4; 8 bases are shared with TRBD1. Trimming cost V 6 bases and J 7 bases; bases outside gene matches: 10. The CDR3 covers 15 residues. CDR1 SEHNR and CDR2 FQNEAQ come from the germline V gene (reference sequence). The CDR3 DNA reads as TGTGCCAGCAGGCGAACAGGGGGAAGTGGTGAAAAACTGTTTTTT. It is translated as CASRRTGGSGEKLFF.

The DNA for the CDR3 is TGTGCCAGCAGTAAGGATCGCACAGATACGCAGTATTTT. Protein product: CASSKDRTDTQYF. This sequence joins TRBV21-1 and TRBJ2-3. TRBV21-1 is deemed a pseudogene. This CDR3 contains 13 residues.

In regard to this clone: Other DNA variants within this sample encode the same CDR3. This sequence joins TRBV5-6 and TRBJ2-7; TRBD1 matches at 7 bases. Unmatched junction bases numbered 2, after V lost 0 bases and J lost 2 bases. This CDR3 region has 14 residues. The V gene's germline CDR1 is SGHDT and CDR2 YYEEEE. The CDR3 here is CASSLAGQTYEQYF. DNA of the CDR3: TGTGCCAGCAGCTTGGCGGGACAGACCTACGAGCAGTACTTC.

The V gene is TRBV18, the J gene TRBJ1-1; D is unresolved. Between the trimmed V and J ends, which lost 1 base and 11 bases, there was a span of 11 bases. This CDR3 spans 12 amino acids. The germline V gene has CDR1 KGHSH and CDR2 LQKENI. The CDR3 protein is CASSPQDLGAFF. DNA for the CDR3: TGTGCCAGCTCACCACAGGACTTGGGGGCTTTCTTT.

The J gene is TRBJ2-4, the V gene TRBV6-6; D gene ambiguous. The CDR3 spans 15 residues. Germline CDR1 reads MNHNY; CDR2 reads SVGAGI (reference sequence). V dropped 4 bases and J dropped 0 bases, with 10 bases sitting between them. The CDR3 loop reads CASSSSQIAKNIQYF. The CDR3 DNA sequence: TGTGCCAGCAGTTCGAGCCAAATAGCCAAAAACATTCAGTACTTC.

DNA of the CDR3: TGTGCCAGCAGCCGAGCGGGAGTGAGAGAGACCCAGTACTTC. Amino acid sequence: CASSRAGVRETQYF. This rearrangement joins TRBV6-1 to TRBJ2-5; 8 bases fit TRBD2. Germline assignment: CDR1 MNHNS and CDR2 SASEGT. The CDR3 sequence is 14 residues long. Losses at the gene ends were 6 bases for V and 4 bases for J; bases not matched to a gene: 7.

V usage is TRBV7-9 and J usage is TRBJ2-5; 11 bases are a match to TRBD2. In germline, CDR1 is SEHNR, CDR2 FQNEAQ (reference sequence). Trimming removed 4 bases from V and 3 bases from J; junction bases left unmatched: 4. This CDR3 region has 15 residues. This CDR3 is CASSSGLADKETQYF. CDR3 nucleotide sequence: TGTGCCAGCAGCTCGGGACTAGCGGACAAAGAGACCCAGTACTTC.

Only one count was recorded for this clone. J is TRBJ2-7 and V is TRBV7-9; D possibly corresponds to TRBD2 (7 bases). Germline-derived CDR1 and CDR2 are SEHNR and FQNEAQ (reference sequence). Trimming pared 2 bases from V and 2 bases from J, leaving 16 bases between. The CDR3 has 16 residues. The chain's CDR3 is CASSLLSRGPPYEQYF. The CDR3 bases are TGTGCCAGCAGCTTACTCTCGCGGGGGCCCCCCTACGAGCAGTACTTC.

This chain links TRBV19 with TRBJ2-7, with D perhaps TRBD2 (6 bases). This CDR3 region has 15 residues. The V gene's germline CDR1 is LNHDA and CDR2 SQIVND (reference sequence). Trimming removed 5 bases from V and 1 base from J, with 15 bases in between. This CDR3 is CASSPPGLRSYEQYF. CDR3 in DNA: TGTGCCAGTAGTCCGCCGGGACTCAGATCCTACGAGCAGTACTTC.

This sequence joins TRBV29-1 and TRBJ1-2; maybe TRBD1 (6 bases). The germline gives CDR1 SQVTM, CDR2 ANQGSEA. V lost 1 base and J lost 2, with 11 bases in between. This CDR3 spans 14 amino acids. CDR3 DNA: TGCAGCGTTGAAGGCAGGGGTGAGAACTATGGCTACACCTTC. Amino acids: CSVEGRGENYGYTF.

This chain connects TRBV6-5 to TRBJ2-7; 10 nucleotides align to TRBD1. Per germline, CDR1 MNHEY and CDR2 SVGAGI. The CDR3 contains 15 residues. The junction had 6 bases not matched to a gene; V was cut back by 5 bases and J by 2 bases. CDR3 coding DNA: TGTGCCAGCAGTCAGGACAGGGGGTCGACCTACGAGCAGTACTTC. It translates to CASSQDRGSTYEQYF.

V is TRBV7-2 and J is TRBJ2-3; 7 positions match TRBD1. This CDR3 region has 15 residues. V was pared by 6 bases and J by 0 bases, with 6 bases of the junction left unmatched. From germline, CDR1 is SGHTA and CDR2 FQGNSA. CDR3 protein: CASSWDRASTDTQYF. The CDR3 DNA sequence: TGTGCCAGCAGTTGGGACAGAGCTAGCACAGATACGCAGTATTTT.

The chain couples TRBV5-4 to TRBJ1-2, with D possibly being TRBD1 (6 bases). CDR3 length: 15 amino acids. Germline V CDR1 and CDR2: SGHNT, YYREEE (reference sequence). Trimming cost V 1 base and J 5 bases, with 15 bases left between them. CDR3 amino acids: CASSLSQGPWYGYTF. CDR3 bases: TGTGCCAGCAGCTTGAGCCAGGGGCCTTGGTATGGCTACACCTTC.

The V call is TRBV25-1, the J call TRBJ1-1; no clear D. V was cut by 10 bases and J by 1 base, with 16 bases left in between. The CDR3 length is 14 residues. Germline assignment: CDR1 MGHDK and CDR2 SYGVNS. CDR3 nucleotide sequence: TGTGCCACGCGATCCTACAATTCGAACACTGAAGCTTTCTTT. Residues: CATRSYNSNTEAFF.

This clone has only one observation. V and J are TRBV19 and TRBJ1-4, with 11 positions matching TRBD1. With 4 bases clipped from V and 7 bases from J, the junction kept 11 bases outside the gene matches. The CDR3 extends over 17 amino acids. Germline V CDR1 and CDR2: LNHDA, SQIVND (reference sequence). The CDR3 DNA sequence: TGTGCCAGTAGTACCGGGACAGGGGGTACCCCTGGTGAAAAACTGTTTTTT. It translates to CASSTGTGGTPGEKLFF.

The rearrangement uses TRBV30 and TRBJ2-2, with a weak D call TRBD2 (5 bases). The germline V gene encodes CDR1 GTSNPN and CDR2 SVGIG (reference sequence). The CDR3 runs 13 residues. The V end was cut by 4 bases, the J end by 7 bases, with 13 bases between. CDR3 nucleotides: TGTGCCTGGACGGACTTGCTGGGCGGGGAGCTGTTTTTT. Protein product: CAWTDLLGGELFF.

The CDR3 region is CASRKGQESSYNEQFF. CDR3 bases: TGTGCCAGCAGGAAAGGGCAGGAATCATCCTACAATGAGCAGTTCTTC. The chain carries TRBV7-2 and TRBJ2-1; D not certain. The V gene lost 6 bases and the J gene lost 1 base, with 16 bases spanning the gap. CDR1 is SGHTA and CDR2 is FQGNSA in the germline V gene. The CDR3 length is 16 residues.

The genes are TRBV30 and TRBJ2-3; 13 nucleotides line up with TRBD2. CDR3 length: 17 amino acids. Germline assignment: CDR1 GTSNPN and CDR2 SVGIG (reference sequence). V shed 4 bases and J 4 bases; nucleotides not matched to a gene: 11. The CDR3 is CAWTHLWTSGGSDTQYF. For the CDR3, the DNA is TGTGCCTGGACTCACCTATGGACTAGCGGGGGCTCAGATACGCAGTATTTT. The entire variable domain, with the rest obtained from reference TRBV30 and TRBJ2-3, is as follows: SQTIHQWPATLVQPVGSPLSLECTVEGTSNPNLYWYRQAAGRGLQLLFYSVGIGQISSEVPQNLSASRPQDRQFILSSKKLLLSDSGFYLCAWTHLWTSGGSDTQYFGPGTRLTVL.

The chain carries TRBV6-1 and TRBJ2-7, with D tentatively TRBD2 (5 bases). There are 13 residues in the CDR3. Germline V lookup: CDR1 MNHNS, CDR2 SASEGT. V lost 6 bases to trimming and J lost 2 bases, with 11 bases between them. CDR3 loop: CASSGLPTYEQYF. DNA for the CDR3: TGTGCCAGCAGCGGACTGCCAACCTACGAGCAGTACTTC.

This clone turned up a few times. The chain recombines TRBV29-1 with TRBJ1-1; 7 bases fit TRBD1. Losses at the gene ends were 7 bases for V and 5 bases for J; bases not matched to a gene: 7. CDR1 is SQVTM, CDR2 ANQGSEA, per germline. CDR3 length: 12 amino acids. The CDR3 here is CSGHRGGTEAFF. The CDR3 nucleotides are TGCAGCGGGCACAGGGGCGGTACTGAAGCTTTCTTT.

This chain links TRBV25-1 with TRBJ2-1; 8 bases map to TRBD1. Trimming removed 0 bases from V and 5 bases from J; junction bases left unmatched: 12. Germline values: CDR1 MGHDK, CDR2 SYGVNS. The CDR3 contains 18 residues. CDR3 sequence: CASSEYRFRGQGNNEQFF. The CDR3 bases are TGTGCCAGCAGTGAATATCGGTTTAGAGGACAGGGTAACAATGAGCAGTTCTTC.

The chain carries TRBV7-8 and TRBJ2-7, with D unresolved. Between the trimmed V and J ends, which lost 4 bases and 6 bases, there was a span of 7 bases. Looked up from germline, CDR1 is SGHVS and CDR2 is FQNEAQ. CDR3 length: 11 amino acids. CDR3 region: CASSSSLEQYF. The CDR3, as DNA: TGTGCCAGCAGCTCGTCCCTCGAGCAGTACTTC. Together with reference TRBV7-8 and TRBJ2-7, the CDR3 gives the full variable domain: GAGVSQSPRYKVAKRGQDVALRCDPISGHVSLFWYQQALGQGPEFLTYFQNEAQLDKSGLPSDRFFAERPEGSVSTLKIQRTQQEDSAVYLCASSSSLEQYFGPGTRLTVT.

The chain is built from TRBV4-3 and TRBJ2-5; the match to TRBD2 covers 8 bases. The CDR3 is made up of 16 amino acids. Germline lookup yields CDR1 LGHNA and CDR2 YSLEER. V gave up 0 bases and J gave up 2 bases; unmatched junction bases: 5. The DNA for the CDR3 is TGCGCCAGCAGCCAAGAGGGTAGCGGGGTTCAAGAGACCCAGTACTTC. Residues: CASSQEGSGVQETQYF.

V gene TRBV28 combines with J gene TRBJ2-5, with 9 positions matching TRBD2. Germline CDR1 MDHEN, CDR2 SYDVKM. The CDR3 is 15 amino acids. V lost 8 bases and J lost 4; bases outside the gene matches: 11. The CDR3 nucleotides read TGTGCCAGCGCTGCAGGGGGGGGACTAGCAGAGACCCAGTACTTC. Its protein product is CASAAGGGLAETQYF.